This passage covers 10 T cell receptor beta chains from one sample sequenced in a study of human T cells and chemical hapten exposure. TCRdb ran MiXCR on the RACE reads and lists one entry per CDR3 protein. This table holds over 85,000 distinct CDR3 sequences, 9.3% found once. Time point indicated: patch test 2, 6 weeks after DPC sensitization. The treatment is: therapeutic diphenylcyclopropenone sensitization with weekly scalp DPC. The material was whole blood, obtained in connection with sensitization to the hapten diphenylcyclopropenone (DPC). The source is a woman in her thirties or forties with alopecia areata. Some clones in this sample may be carry-over from other donors' samples.

This clonotype was picked up many times. The rearrangement links TRBV3-1 to TRBJ1-2, with D tentatively TRBD1 (5 bases). The CDR3 has 13 residues. Germline-derived CDR1 and CDR2 are LGHDT and YNNKEL (reference sequence). The V gene lost 1 base and the J gene lost 7 bases, with 10 bases spanning the gap. The CDR3 nucleotides are TGTGCCAGCAGCCAAGGCACTAGGGGTGGCTACACCTTC. Protein product: CASSQGTRGGYTF.

This clonotype appeared many times. This chain uses TRBV11-3 with TRBJ1-2; weak D call: TRBD1 (5 bases). Per the germline V gene, CDR1 is SGHNT and CDR2 is YENEEA. This CDR3 has 14 residues. Deletions cut 5 bases from V and 8 bases from J, with 18 bases between. CDR3 residues: CASSPGGGPEGYTF. CDR3 DNA sequence: TGTGCCAGCAGCCCGGGCGGGGGTCCAGAGGGCTACACCTTC.

This clonotype showed up many times. This rearrangement joins TRBV29-1 to TRBJ1-2; D not certain. Per the germline V gene, CDR1 is SQVTM and CDR2 is ANQGSEA. The V end was cut by 8 bases, the J end by 4 bases, with 17 bases between. The CDR3 has 13 residues. The CDR3 here is CSSEGYGTYGYTF. CDR3 DNA: TGCAGCTCCGAAGGGTACGGCACCTATGGCTACACCTTC.

This clonotype has ten or more counts. V gene TRBV7-3 combines with J gene TRBJ2-1, with D possibly TRBD2 on 6 matching bases. The CDR3 totals 16 residues. Germline V gene sequence: CDR1 SGHTA, CDR2 FQGTGA. V dropped 5 bases and J dropped 0 bases, with 14 bases sitting between them. The CDR3 sequence: CASSPIAASSYNEQFF. In DNA form, the CDR3 reads TGTGCCAGCAGCCCGATAGCGGCGAGCTCCTACAATGAGCAGTTCTTC.

The chain carries TRBV7-9 and TRBJ2-2, with TRBD1 identical over 9 bases. There are 14 residues in the CDR3. Germline loops: CDR1 SEHNR, CDR2 FQNEAQ (reference sequence). The trim removed 5 bases at V and 7 bases at J, leaving 5 bases unmatched. CDR3 protein: CASSTQGAGGELFF. DNA of the CDR3: TGTGCCAGCAGCACACAGGGGGCCGGCGGGGAGCTGTTTTTT.

This clonotype appeared a few times. The rearrangement uses TRBV20-1 and TRBJ2-3; TRBD2 matches at 7 bases. The CDR3 covers 15 residues. The trim removed 0 bases at V and 2 bases at J, leaving 5 bases unmatched. Germline V gene lookup returns CDR1 DFQATT and CDR2 SNEGSKA (reference sequence). CDR3 sequence (DNA): TGCAGTGCTAGAGAGGGGCTAGCGGACACAGATACGCAGTATTTT. Translation gives CSAREGLADTDTQYF.

This clonotype was observed at least ten times. The chain combines TRBV6-6 with TRBJ2-3, with D possibly matching TRBD2 (5 bases). V was trimmed by 6 bases and J by 2 bases, leaving 15 bases between them. This CDR3 is 15 amino acids long. CDR1 and CDR2 (germline): MNHNY, SVGAGI (reference sequence). The CDR3 reads CASSQPPLVTDTQYF. The DNA for the CDR3 is TGTGCCAGCAGCCAACCCCCACTAGTCACAGATACGCAGTATTTT.

This clonotype was detected many times. This chain joins TRBV28 and TRBJ1-1; no firm D call. The CDR3 extends over 15 amino acids. The germline V gene encodes CDR1 MDHEN and CDR2 SYDVKM. Trimming removed 2 bases at V and 0 bases at J, with 10 bases between. The CDR3 loop is CASSLDSPMNTEAFF. In DNA form, the CDR3 reads TGTGCCAGCAGTTTAGATAGTCCCATGAACACTGAAGCTTTCTTT.

The chain couples TRBV28 to TRBJ2-7, with 7 bases matching TRBD1. The V gene end was trimmed by 6 bases and the J gene end by 3 bases; junction bases not matched to a gene: 8. The CDR3 runs to 14 residues. Germline CDR1 and CDR2: MDHEN and SYDVKM. The CDR3 DNA reads as TGTGCCAGCAGGACCGGGACAGCCTACTACGAGCAGTACTTC. Translated, it gives CASRTGTAYYEQYF.

This clonotype was counted ten times or more. The chain joins TRBV28 to TRBJ2-1; 10 nucleotides agree with TRBD1. There are 11 residues in the CDR3. Germline trimming cut 5 bases from V and 14 bases from J; bases unmatched to any gene: 3. Germline CDR1 reads MDHEN; CDR2 reads SYDVKM. The CDR3 loop reads CASSPGQGEFF. CDR3 nucleotide sequence: TGTGCCAGCAGTCCAGGACAGGGGGAGTTCTTC.